The present TCR beta chain was sequenced within a study of cytomegalovirus exposure and HLA in healthy donors. This clone was counted a few times. Its antigen remains unknown. The same CDR3 also results from other DNA sequences found in this sample. Germline CDR1 reads MNHNS; CDR2 reads SASEGT. Unmatched junction bases numbered 5, after V lost 6 bases and J lost 0 bases. CDR3 length: 15 residues. Points from the study as a whole: Reportedly, HLA-A and HLA-B alleles of most subjects were accurately predicted from TCR beta.

Amplification used 60 Vbeta primers and 13 Jbeta primers. Profiling relied on immunoSEQ multiplex PCR, and the TCRdb table lists in-frame clones only, not all of them. The table includes 150,000 to 200,000 clones, roughly four fifths detected once. The chain links TRBV6-1 to TRBJ1-2; 9 bases line up with TRBD1. Sample: PBMCs. The clonotype comes from a woman between 40 and 55 years old in good health and CMV-seronegative. CDR3 protein: CASRTGQGANYGYTF. The CDR3 DNA follows: TGTGCCAGCAGGACGGGACAGGGAGCTAACTATGGCTACACCTTC.